The T cell receptor (beta chain) under discussion was sequenced for a study of blood T cell repertoires in COVID-19. Overall study context: The United States, Italy and Spain were the sources of the acute and convalescent COVID-19 samples. From T cells, B-cell-depleted T cells, or PBMCs came the material, which was cDNA or gDNA.

Germline assignment: CDR1 MNHEY and CDR2 SVGAGI. V shed 6 bases and J shed 5 bases, with 19 bases lying between them. The CDR3 has 15 residues. Original processing notes: How many nucleated cells were present was estimated from reference gene primer amplification. Produced via immunoSEQ multiplex PCR; TCRdb's table is partial and in-frame only. From that table come the V and J calls and clone size; the DNA was used to work out D and trimming. The data show some 220,000 clones, around four fifths seen once. The sequenced sample was peripheral blood. The receptor comes from a man aged 50 to 60 with acute or convalescent COVID-19. This chain joins TRBV6-5 and TRBJ1-2, with D maybe TRBD1 (5 bases). CDR3 in DNA: TGTGCCAGCAGGACCGGAGGAGGGGCCGGTTATGGCTACACCTTC. This sequence encodes CASRTGGGAGYGYTF.